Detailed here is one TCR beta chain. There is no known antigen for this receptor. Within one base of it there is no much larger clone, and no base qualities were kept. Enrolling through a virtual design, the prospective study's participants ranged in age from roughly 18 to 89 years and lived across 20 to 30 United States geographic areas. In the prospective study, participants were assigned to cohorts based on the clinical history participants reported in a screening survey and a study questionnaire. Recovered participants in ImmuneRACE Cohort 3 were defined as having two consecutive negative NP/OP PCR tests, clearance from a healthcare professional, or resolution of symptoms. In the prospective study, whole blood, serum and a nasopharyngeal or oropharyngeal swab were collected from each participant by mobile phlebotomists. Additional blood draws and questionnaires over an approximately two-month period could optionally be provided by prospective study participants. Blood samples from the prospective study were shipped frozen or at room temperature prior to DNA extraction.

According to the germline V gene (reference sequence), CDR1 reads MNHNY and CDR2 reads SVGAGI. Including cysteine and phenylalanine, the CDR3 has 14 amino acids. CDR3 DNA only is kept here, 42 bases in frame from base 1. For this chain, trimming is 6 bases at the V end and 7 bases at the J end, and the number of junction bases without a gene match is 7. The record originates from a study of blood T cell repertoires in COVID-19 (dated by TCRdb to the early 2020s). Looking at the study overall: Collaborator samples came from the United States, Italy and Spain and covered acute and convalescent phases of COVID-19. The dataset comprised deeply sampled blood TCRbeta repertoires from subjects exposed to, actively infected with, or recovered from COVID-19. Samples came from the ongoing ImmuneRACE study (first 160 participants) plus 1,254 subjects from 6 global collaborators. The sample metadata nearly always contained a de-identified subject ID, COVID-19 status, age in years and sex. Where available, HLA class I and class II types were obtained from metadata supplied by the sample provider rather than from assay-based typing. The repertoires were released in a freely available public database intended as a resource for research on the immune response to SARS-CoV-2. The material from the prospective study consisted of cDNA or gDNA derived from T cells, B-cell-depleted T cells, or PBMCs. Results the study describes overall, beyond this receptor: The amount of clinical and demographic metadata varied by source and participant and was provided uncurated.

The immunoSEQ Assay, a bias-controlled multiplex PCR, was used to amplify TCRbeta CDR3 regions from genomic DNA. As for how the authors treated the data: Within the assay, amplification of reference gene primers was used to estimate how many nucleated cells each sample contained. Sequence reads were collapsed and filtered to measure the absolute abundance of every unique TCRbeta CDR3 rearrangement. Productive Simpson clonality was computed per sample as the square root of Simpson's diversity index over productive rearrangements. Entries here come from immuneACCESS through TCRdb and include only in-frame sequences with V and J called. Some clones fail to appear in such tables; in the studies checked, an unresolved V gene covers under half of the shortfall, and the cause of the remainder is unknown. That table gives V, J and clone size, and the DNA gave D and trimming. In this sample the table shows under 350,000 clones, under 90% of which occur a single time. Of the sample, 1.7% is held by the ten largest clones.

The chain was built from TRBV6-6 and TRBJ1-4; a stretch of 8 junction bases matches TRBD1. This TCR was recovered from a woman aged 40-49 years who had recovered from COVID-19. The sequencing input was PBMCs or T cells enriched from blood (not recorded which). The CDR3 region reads CASSYTGGVEKLFF. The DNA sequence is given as TGTGCCAGCAGCTACACAGGGGGAGTTGAAAAACTGTTTTTT.